These 32 T cell receptor beta chains came from one sample sequenced in a study of cytomegalovirus exposure and HLA in healthy donors. Primers included in the PCR were 60 Vbeta and 13 Jbeta primers. Repertoires were generated with immunoSEQ multiplex PCR, while TCRdb's copy carries only in-frame clones and drops some. The table lists about 150,000 clones, 8.5% to 10% of them singletons. The sample was PBMCs. Receptor source: a man between 50 and 59 years old in good health and CMV-seronegative.

This clone was counted a few times. The chain is built from TRBV18 and TRBJ1-2; D possibly corresponds to TRBD1 (6 bases). The CDR3 spans 14 residues. Germline V gene lookup returns CDR1 KGHSH and CDR2 LQKENI. V lost 1 base to trimming and J lost 6 bases, with 12 bases between them. Here the CDR3 DNA reads TGTGCCAGCTCACCACTAGCAGGGGTTAATGGCTACACCTTC. It codes for CASSPLAGVNGYTF.

This clone has more than one count but fewer than ten. The chain is built from TRBV9 and TRBJ2-5; 9 nucleotides align to TRBD1. CDR3 length: 17 amino acids. From germline, CDR1 is SGDLS and CDR2 YYNGEE. J gave up 3 bases and V 7 bases, and 16 bases lay outside the gene matches. The CDR3 DNA follows: TGTGCCAGCCCCAAGAACCTTCGGGACAGGGAAGAAGAGACCCAGTACTTC. It codes for CASPKNLRDREEETQYF.

This clone was found a few times. This chain connects TRBV7-6 to TRBJ2-3; D might be TRBD2 (6 bases). V lost 7 bases, J lost 2 bases, and 19 bases lay in between. The CDR3 is made up of 16 amino acids. Germline values: CDR1 SGHVS, CDR2 FNYEAQ. In DNA form, the CDR3 reads TGTGCCAGCACCCCGTTGGGTAGCGGCCACACAGATACGCAGTATTTT. It is translated as CASTPLGSGHTDTQYF.

This clone has just a few counts. CDR3 DNA sequence: TGTGCCACCAGCAGATCAGGACTAGCTAGCCCAGATACGCAGTATTTT. Residues: CATSRSGLASPDTQYF. This chain links TRBV15 with TRBJ2-3; 8 nucleotides line up with TRBD2. The CDR3 contains 16 residues. Germline assignment: CDR1 LNHNV and CDR2 YYDKDF (reference sequence). The V and J ends lost 2 bases and 4 bases, in that order; junction bases with no gene match: 8.

CDR3 in DNA: TGTGCCAGCAGCGCCAGGGGAATGGCCTACAATGAGCAGTTCTTC. Protein sequence: CASSARGMAYNEQFF. The J gene is TRBJ2-1, the V gene TRBV9; D may be TRBD1 (6 bases). CDR1 and CDR2 (germline): SGDLS, YYNGEE. The CDR3 covers 15 residues. Trimming cost V 3 bases and J 2 bases, with 12 bases left between them.

This clone was seen a few times. Other DNA sequences from this sample encode an identical CDR3 as well. This rearrangement joins TRBV30 to TRBJ2-1; D call uncertain. Germline V gene data show CDR1 as GTSNPN and CDR2 as SVGIG (reference sequence). The CDR3 consists of 11 residues. V lost 3 bases and J 5 bases, leaving 5 bases between the germline ends. The CDR3 region is CAWSQNNEQFF. The CDR3 region has the DNA TGTGCCTGGAGCCAGAACAATGAGCAGTTCTTC.

V gene TRBV2 combines with J gene TRBJ2-1, with TRBD1 matching over 12 bases. Trimming took 8 bases from V and 9 from J; bases not matched to a gene: 5. Germline CDR1 reads SNHLY; CDR2 reads FYNNEI. The CDR3 covers 13 residues. CDR3 region: CASLGTGGGEQFF. CDR3 coding DNA: TGTGCCAGCCTCGGGACAGGGGGCGGTGAGCAGTTCTTC.

This clone was observed a few times. V is TRBV2 and J is TRBJ1-5; D may be TRBD1 (5 bases). V lost 5 bases to trimming and J lost 7 bases, with 12 bases between them. Germline V gene sequence: CDR1 SNHLY, CDR2 FYNNEI. The CDR3 has 13 residues. The CDR3 DNA sequence: TGTGCCAGCAGTTCGGGGGATGGGCAGCCCCAGCATTTT. Encoded protein: CASSSGDGQPQHF.

This clone occurred a few times. The CDR3 here is CASRPGFLGEKLFF. DNA for the CDR3: TGTGCCAGCAGGCCGGGATTCTTGGGTGAAAAACTGTTTTTT. The chain employs TRBV2 and TRBJ1-4, with D uncertain. CDR1 and CDR2 from the germline V gene are SNHLY and FYNNEI. V lost 6 bases, J lost 7 bases, and 15 bases lay in between. The CDR3 consists of 14 residues.

This clone was observed a few times. The rearrangement uses TRBV10-1 and TRBJ2-2; 13 nucleotides match TRBD2. The V segment lost 3 bases and the J segment 6 bases; nucleotides outside the gene matches: 7. The CDR3 is made up of 17 amino acids. Germline V gives CDR1 WNHNN, CDR2 SYGVQD (reference sequence). CDR3 nucleotides: TGCGCCAGCAGTGACCAAGGACTAGCGGGAGCGTCCGGGGAGCTGTTTTTT. Protein: CASSDQGLAGASGELFF.

This clone was counted between two and nine times. This chain connects TRBV18 to TRBJ2-5; weak D call: TRBD2 (6 bases). From germline, CDR1 is KGHSH and CDR2 LQKENI. The CDR3 is 14 amino acids. The V gene lost 0 bases and the J gene lost 5 bases, with 10 bases spanning the gap. CDR3 residues: CASSPPSAGETQYF. The CDR3 coding sequence is TGTGCCAGCTCACCACCTTCCGCGGGGGAGACCCAGTACTTC. The whole variable domain, filled in from reference TRBV18 and TRBJ2-5, reads NAGVMQNPRHLVRRRGQEARLRCSPMKGHSHVYWYRQLPEEGLKFMVYLQKENIIDESGMPKERFSAEFPKEGPSILRIQQVVRGDSAAYFCASSPPSAGETQYFGPGTRLLVL.

This clone was recorded a few times. The V call is TRBV5-1, the J call TRBJ2-3; no firm D call. The CDR3 runs to 15 residues. In germline, CDR1 is SGHRS, CDR2 YFSETQ. V lost 3 bases and J 2 bases, leaving 13 bases between the germline ends. CDR3 protein: CASSWYGPHTDTQYF. CDR3 DNA sequence: TGCGCCAGCAGCTGGTATGGGCCCCACACAGATACGCAGTATTTT.

V and J are TRBV19 and TRBJ2-1; TRBD2 agrees at 12 bases. CDR1 is LNHDA, CDR2 SQIVND, per germline (reference sequence). Unmatched junction bases numbered 10, after V lost 5 bases and J lost 8 bases. The CDR3 runs to 16 residues. The CDR3 DNA is TGTGCCAGTAGTTCCACACTAGCGGGAGGACGAGATGAGCAGTTCTTC. This translates into CASSSTLAGGRDEQFF.

This clone was found a few times. The junction and the germline gene differ at one end; a read error may be behind it. The rearrangement links TRBV4-1 to TRBJ2-7; unclear D gene. The CDR3 consists of 12 residues. CDR1 and CDR2 (germline): MGHRA, YSYEKL. The CDR3 region has the DNA TGCGCCAGCAACCAAGAAATCGGCGAGCAGTACTTC. It is translated as CASNQEIGEQYF.

This clone was counted a single time. The chain's CDR3 is CAHRGGVYNEQFF. The DNA of the CDR3 is TGCGCCCACAGGGGGGGGGTCTACAATGAGCAGTTCTTC. This chain joins TRBV10-1 and TRBJ2-1; perhaps TRBD1 as D (8 bases). Germline V gene data show CDR1 as WNHNN and CDR2 as SYGVQD (reference sequence). The CDR3 is made up of 13 amino acids. Trimming left V 11 bases short and J 3 bases short, with 14 bases between.

This clone appeared a few times. This chain connects TRBV19 to TRBJ2-5; D call uncertain. Trimming cost V 1 base and J 1 base, with 13 bases left between them. The length of the CDR3 is 16 residues. Germline V CDR1 and CDR2: LNHDA, SQIVND (reference sequence). CDR3 nucleotides: TGTGCCAGTAGTATAGCGGCAGGAATGGGCCAAGAGACCCAGTACTTC. Its protein product is CASSIAAGMGQETQYF.

The chain joins TRBV7-3 to TRBJ2-5, with D hard to call. This CDR3 is 13 amino acids long. V lost 5 bases, J lost 2 bases, and 9 bases lay in between. CDR1 and CDR2 from the germline V gene are SGHTA and FQGTGA. The CDR3 protein is CASSREVQETQYF. The CDR3 nucleotides are TGTGCCAGCAGCCGAGAGGTACAAGAGACCCAGTACTTC.

The chain uses TRBV4-1 and TRBJ1-5, with a possible D match to TRBD1 (5 bases). Between the trimmed V and J ends, which lost 2 bases and 3 bases, there was a span of 11 bases. This CDR3 has 15 amino acids. Germline V gives CDR1 MGHRA, CDR2 YSYEKL. This CDR3 is CASSQPDSYNQPQHF. DNA for the CDR3: TGCGCCAGCAGCCAACCAGACAGTTACAATCAGCCCCAGCATTTT.

This clone was picked up a small number of times. The chain has TRBV5-1 and TRBJ2-5; D might be TRBD2 (7 bases). Germline V CDR1 and CDR2: SGHRS, YFSETQ. This CDR3 region has 15 residues. V gave up 1 base and J gave up 4 bases, with 14 bases separating them. In nucleotides, the CDR3 is TGCGCCAGCAGCTTGACTAGGGGGGAGGGAGAGACCCAGTACTTC. It yields the protein CASSLTRGEGETQYF. Drawing the rest from reference TRBV5-1 and TRBJ2-5, the complete variable domain is KAGVTQTPRYLIKTRGQQVTLSCSPISGHRSVSWYQQTPGQGLQFLFEYFSETQRNKGNFPGRFSGRQFSNSRSEMNVSTLELGDSALYLCASSLTRGEGETQYFGPGTRLLVL.

This clone was seen a handful of times. The V gene is TRBV7-9, the J gene TRBJ2-7, with TRBD2 identical over 9 bases. CDR3 length: 15 residues. With 8 bases clipped from V and 6 bases from J, the junction kept 14 bases outside the gene matches. Germline V CDR1 and CDR2: SEHNR, FQNEAQ (reference sequence). CDR3 residues: CASGDIAGDYREQYF. As DNA, the CDR3 is TGTGCCAGCGGGGACATAGCGGGAGATTACCGCGAGCAGTACTTC.

This clone came up a few times. The sample has other DNA sequences that encode this CDR3 too. The chain is built from TRBV19 and TRBJ2-7, with 7 bases matching TRBD1. The CDR3 is made up of 14 amino acids. The trim removed 3 bases at V and 0 bases at J, leaving 2 bases unmatched. Germline CDR1 LNHDA, CDR2 SQIVND (reference sequence). Here the CDR3 reads CASSIDRDSYEQYF. For the CDR3, the DNA is TGTGCCAGTAGTATCGACAGGGACTCCTACGAGCAGTACTTC.

This clone occurred a few times. The CDR3 bases are TGTGCCAGCAGCCAAGGTTTGGGACTTGAGCAGTTCTTC. Amino acid sequence: CASSQGLGLEQFF. This chain connects TRBV14 to TRBJ2-1; D might be TRBD2 (6 bases). This CDR3 contains 13 residues. CDR1 SGHDN and CDR2 FVKESK come from the germline V gene. The V end lost 1 base, the J end lost 9 bases, and 10 bases lay between the germline ends.

The rearrangement links TRBV2 to TRBJ2-5; 7 positions match TRBD1. The CDR3 contains 14 residues. V lost 4 bases to trimming and J lost 4 bases; unmatched junction nucleotides: 6. The V gene's germline CDR1 is SNHLY and CDR2 FYNNEI. The CDR3 protein is CASSVKRGRETQYF. The DNA for the CDR3 is TGTGCCAGCAGTGTCAAGAGGGGGCGAGAGACCCAGTACTTC.

This clone occurred a few times. The chain has TRBV7-3 and TRBJ2-6, with 7 bases lining up with TRBD1. In germline, CDR1 is SGHTA, CDR2 FQGTGA. This CDR3 spans 15 amino acids. V lost 5 bases to trimming and J lost 1 base; unmatched junction nucleotides: 2. CDR3: CASSRQGSGANVLTF. DNA for the CDR3: TGTGCCAGCAGCAGACAGGGTTCTGGGGCCAACGTCCTGACTTTC.

The CDR3 DNA sequence: TGTGCCAGCAGTTCCCAATATGGCTACACCTTC. Amino acid sequence: CASSSQYGYTF. The V and J genes are TRBV6-5 and TRBJ1-2; unclear D gene. The CDR3 is made up of 11 amino acids. Trimming took off 4 bases at V and 5 bases at J, with 5 bases between the two ends. Germline CDR1 and CDR2: MNHEY and SVGAGI.

This clone came up a few times. The genes are TRBV7-9 and TRBJ2-5, with 8 bases that match TRBD1. Germline CDR1 and CDR2: SEHNR and FQNEAQ (reference sequence). The J segment lost 5 bases and the V segment lost 5 bases, leaving 1 base of the junction unmatched. This CDR3 has 12 residues. The CDR3 sequence is CASSRDRETQYF. Written as DNA, the CDR3 is TGTGCCAGCAGCAGGGACAGGGAGACCCAGTACTTC. The full variable domain, rest sourced from reference TRBV7-9 and TRBJ2-5, is DTGVSQNPRHKITKRGQNVTFRCDPISEHNRLYWYRQTLGQGPEFLTYFQNEAQLEKSRLLSDRFSAERPKGSFSTLEIQRTEQGDSAMYLCASSRDRETQYFGPGTRLLVL.

The chain carries TRBV7-6 and TRBJ2-7; D may be TRBD1 (6 bases). Trimming stripped 3 bases from V and 0 bases from J, with 18 bases between. The CDR3 contains 17 residues. The germline V gene encodes CDR1 SGHVS and CDR2 FNYEAQ. The CDR3 nucleotides are TGTGCCAGCAGCTTGGGTCAAACAGGGATTCCCTCCTACGAGCAGTACTTC. Residues: CASSLGQTGIPSYEQYF.

This chain uses TRBV4-1 with TRBJ1-5, with 11 bases aligning to TRBD1. This CDR3 comprises 17 residues. The J segment lost 4 bases and the V segment lost 4 bases, leaving 9 bases of the junction unmatched. Germline V CDR1 and CDR2: MGHRA, YSYEKL. CDR3 protein: CASSPLTGTGGNQPQHF. CDR3 coding DNA: TGCGCCAGCAGCCCACTGACAGGGACAGGGGGAAATCAGCCCCAGCATTTT.

This clone has a handful of counts. This chain joins TRBV30 and TRBJ2-1, with TRBD2 identical over 9 bases. After removal of 4 bases from V and 5 bases from J, the junction contained 9 bases not matched to a gene. Germline CDR1 reads GTSNPN; CDR2 reads SVGIG (reference sequence). This CDR3 is built from 15 residues. This chain's CDR3 is CAWTEASGVNNEQFF. CDR3 nucleotide sequence: TGTGCCTGGACAGAAGCTAGCGGGGTTAACAATGAGCAGTTCTTC.

V and J are TRBV19 and TRBJ1-2, with 7 bases lining up with TRBD1. J was trimmed by 7 bases and V by 4 bases; bases with no gene match: 6. The CDR3 consists of 13 residues. Germline CDR1 LNHDA, CDR2 SQIVND (reference sequence). The DNA of the CDR3 is TGTGCCAGTAGTACTGACAGGGTAGGTGGCTACACCTTC. Translated, it gives CASSTDRVGGYTF.

As regards this clone: The junction and the germline gene differ at one end; a read error may be behind it. The chain combines TRBV6-6 with TRBJ2-4, with 8 bases fitting TRBD2. This CDR3 region has 16 residues. Germline assignment: CDR1 MNHNY and CDR2 SVGAGI (reference sequence). CDR3 region: CASSYPAGEAINIQYF. Here the CDR3 DNA reads TGTGCCAGCAGTTACCCAGCGGGAGAGGCCATAAACATTCAGTACTTC.

The rearrangement joins TRBV5-1 to TRBJ1-1; TRBD1 is a possible D gene (5 bases). V shed 0 bases and J shed 4 bases, with 13 bases lying between them. Germline values: CDR1 SGHRS, CDR2 YFSETQ. The length of the CDR3 is 15 residues. The CDR3 here is CASSLGGVGGTEAFF. The CDR3 coding sequence is TGCGCCAGCAGCTTGGGGGGAGTGGGGGGCACTGAAGCTTTCTTT.